This TCR beta chain stems from a study of cytomegalovirus exposure and HLA in healthy donors. Comment on this clone: Its antigen is unknown.

Germline V lookup: CDR1 WSHSY, CDR2 SAAADI. The CDR3 consists of 13 residues. With 2 bases removed from V and 4 bases from J, the gap between germline ends came to 8 bases. Study-wide findings and caveats: Some V segments could not be told apart, so they were left out, TRBV6-2 and TRBV6-3 among them. The authors judged a highly shared variant cluster likely a sequencing artifact. Rates of TCR association differed by HLA locus in a later analysis, with DRB1 highest and HLA-C lowest. In an earlier analysis, most TCR beta V segments were productive about 90% or about 30% of the time.

The PCR employed 60 Vbeta primers together with 13 Jbeta primers. Method: immunoSEQ multiplex PCR; TCRdb's copy keeps in-frame clones and lacks some. Among 150,000 to 200,000 clones listed, 60% to 80% were seen once. This TCR was sampled from a woman between 45 and 60 years old in good health and CMV-seropositive. The chain uses TRBV10-2 and TRBJ1-2; D is undetermined. The specimen sequenced was PBMCs. CDR3 nucleotides: TGCGCCAGCAGTGAGGGGAGTGGCTATGGCTACACCTTC. Translating it yields CASSEGSGYGYTF.